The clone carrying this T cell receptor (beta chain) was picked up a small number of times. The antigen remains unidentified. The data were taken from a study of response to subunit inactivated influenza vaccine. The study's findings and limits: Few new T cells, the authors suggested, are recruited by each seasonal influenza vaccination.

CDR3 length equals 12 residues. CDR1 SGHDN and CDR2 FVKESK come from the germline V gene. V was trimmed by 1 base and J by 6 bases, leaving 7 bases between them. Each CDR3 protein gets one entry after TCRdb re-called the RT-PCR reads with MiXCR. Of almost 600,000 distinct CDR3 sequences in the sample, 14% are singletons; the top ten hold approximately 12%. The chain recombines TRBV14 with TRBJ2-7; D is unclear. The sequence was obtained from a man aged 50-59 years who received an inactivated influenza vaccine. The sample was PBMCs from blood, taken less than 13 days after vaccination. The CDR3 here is CASSQGTVEQYF. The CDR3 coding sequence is TGTGCCAGCAGCCAAGGGACCGTCGAGCAGTACTTC.